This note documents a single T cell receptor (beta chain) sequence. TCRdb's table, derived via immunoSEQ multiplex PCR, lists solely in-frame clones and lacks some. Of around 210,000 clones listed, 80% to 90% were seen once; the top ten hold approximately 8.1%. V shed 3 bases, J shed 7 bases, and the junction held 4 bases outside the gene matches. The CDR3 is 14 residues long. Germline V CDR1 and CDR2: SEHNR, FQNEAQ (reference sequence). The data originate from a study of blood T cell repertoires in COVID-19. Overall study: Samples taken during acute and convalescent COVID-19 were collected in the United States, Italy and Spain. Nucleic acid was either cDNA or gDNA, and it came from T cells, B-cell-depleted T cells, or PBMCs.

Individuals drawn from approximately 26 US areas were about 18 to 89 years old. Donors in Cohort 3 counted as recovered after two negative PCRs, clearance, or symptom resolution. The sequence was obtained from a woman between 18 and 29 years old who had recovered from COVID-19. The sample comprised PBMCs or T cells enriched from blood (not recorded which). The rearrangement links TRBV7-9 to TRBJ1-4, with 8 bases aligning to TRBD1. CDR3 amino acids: CASSFRGRVEKLFF. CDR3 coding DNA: TGTGCCAGCAGCTTCAGGGGGCGGGTTGAAAAACTGTTTTTT.